This record looks at one T cell receptor (beta chain) sequence and its context. Antigen: not known. The data belong to a study of cytomegalovirus exposure and HLA in healthy donors. Clones were read by immunoSEQ multiplex PCR, and TCRdb kept only the in-frame ones, dropping some. The sample includes around 180,000 clones, about 82% of them seen just once. This CDR3 is 12 amino acids long. The germline CDR1 and CDR2 sequences are SGHRS and YFSETQ. V shed 4 bases and J 13 bases; nucleotides not matched to a gene: 8. Whole-study findings and limits: Reports indicated that the classifier achieved high specificity and sensitivity in diagnosing cytomegalovirus status. Most sequenced TCRs were rare (though some public TCRs occurred in many donors).

The donors were part of the validation cohort of more than 90 subjects. That cohort was separate from the first cohort, which comprised roughly 670 subjects. This receptor was taken from a woman younger than 35 in good health and CMV-seronegative. The sequenced sample was PBMCs. V is TRBV5-1 and J is TRBJ1-2; 9 nucleotides line up with TRBD1. The CDR3 DNA reads as TGCGCCAGCAGCATGGGACAGGGTTCGGGCACCTTC. Translation: CASSMGQGSGTF.